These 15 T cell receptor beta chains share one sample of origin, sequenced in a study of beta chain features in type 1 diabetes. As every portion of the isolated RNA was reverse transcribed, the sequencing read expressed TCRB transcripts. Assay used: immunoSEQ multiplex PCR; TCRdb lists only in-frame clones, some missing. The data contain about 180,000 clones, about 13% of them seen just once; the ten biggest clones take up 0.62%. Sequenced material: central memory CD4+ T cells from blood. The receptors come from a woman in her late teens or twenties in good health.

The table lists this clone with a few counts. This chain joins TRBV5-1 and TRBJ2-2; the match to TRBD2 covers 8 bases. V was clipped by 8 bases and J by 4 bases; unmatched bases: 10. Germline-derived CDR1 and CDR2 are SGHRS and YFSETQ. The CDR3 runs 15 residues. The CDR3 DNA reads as TGCGCCAGTAATACCGGGACTAGTGTCACCGGGGAGCTGTTTTTT. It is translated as CASNTGTSVTGELFF.

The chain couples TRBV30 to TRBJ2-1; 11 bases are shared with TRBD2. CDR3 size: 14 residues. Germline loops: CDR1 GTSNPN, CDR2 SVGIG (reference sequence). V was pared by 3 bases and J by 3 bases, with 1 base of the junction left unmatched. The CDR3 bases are TGTGCCTGGAGGGGGACTAGCGGCTACAATGAGCAGTTCTTC. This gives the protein CAWRGTSGYNEQFF.

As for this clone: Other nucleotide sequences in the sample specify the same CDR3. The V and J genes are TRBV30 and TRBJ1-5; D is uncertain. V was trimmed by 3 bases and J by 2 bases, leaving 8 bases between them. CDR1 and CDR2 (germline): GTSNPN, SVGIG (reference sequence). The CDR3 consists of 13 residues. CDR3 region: CAWSPRGNQPQHF. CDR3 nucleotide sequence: TGTGCCTGGAGCCCGCGGGGCAATCAGCCCCAGCATTTT.

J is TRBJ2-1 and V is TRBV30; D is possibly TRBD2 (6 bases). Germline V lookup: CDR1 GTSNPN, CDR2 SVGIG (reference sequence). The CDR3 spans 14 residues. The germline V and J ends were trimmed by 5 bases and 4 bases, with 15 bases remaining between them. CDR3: CAWCKGTEYNEQFF. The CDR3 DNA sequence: TGTGCCTGGTGCAAAGGGACTGAATACAATGAGCAGTTCTTC.

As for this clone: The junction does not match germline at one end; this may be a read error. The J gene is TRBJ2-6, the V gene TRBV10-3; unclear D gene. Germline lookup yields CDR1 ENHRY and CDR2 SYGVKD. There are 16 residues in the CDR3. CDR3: CASSEVGNSGANVLTF. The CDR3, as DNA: TGTGCCAGCAGTGAGGTTGGCAACTCTGGGGCCAACGTCCTGACTTTC.

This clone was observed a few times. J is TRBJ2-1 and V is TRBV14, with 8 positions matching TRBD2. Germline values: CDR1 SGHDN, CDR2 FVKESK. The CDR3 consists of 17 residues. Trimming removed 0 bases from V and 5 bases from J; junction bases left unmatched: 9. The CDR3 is CASSQDLSAGGNNEQFF. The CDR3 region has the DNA TGTGCCAGCAGCCAAGATCTATCGGCGGGAGGCAACAATGAGCAGTTCTTC.

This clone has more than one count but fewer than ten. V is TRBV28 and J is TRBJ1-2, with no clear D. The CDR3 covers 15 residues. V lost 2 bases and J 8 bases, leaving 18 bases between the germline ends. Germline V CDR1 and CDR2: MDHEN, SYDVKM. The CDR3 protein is CASSLDLRSLRGYTF. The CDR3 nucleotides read TGTGCCAGCAGTTTAGACTTGAGGTCACTCCGGGGCTACACCTTC.

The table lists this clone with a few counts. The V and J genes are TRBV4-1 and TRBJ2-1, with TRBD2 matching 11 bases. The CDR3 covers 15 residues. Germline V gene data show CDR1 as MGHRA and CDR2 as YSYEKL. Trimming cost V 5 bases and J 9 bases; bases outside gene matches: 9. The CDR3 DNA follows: TGCGCCAGCAGCGATAGCGGGAGGGCTTCCGGTGAGCAGTTCTTC. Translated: CASSDSGRASGEQFF.

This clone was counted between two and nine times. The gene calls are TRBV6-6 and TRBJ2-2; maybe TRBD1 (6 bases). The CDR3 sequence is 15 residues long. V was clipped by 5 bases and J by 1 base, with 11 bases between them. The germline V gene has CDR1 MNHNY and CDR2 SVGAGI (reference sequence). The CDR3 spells CASSPPGQNTGELFF. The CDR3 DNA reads TGTGCCAGCAGTCCACCGGGACAGAACACCGGGGAGCTGTTTTTT.

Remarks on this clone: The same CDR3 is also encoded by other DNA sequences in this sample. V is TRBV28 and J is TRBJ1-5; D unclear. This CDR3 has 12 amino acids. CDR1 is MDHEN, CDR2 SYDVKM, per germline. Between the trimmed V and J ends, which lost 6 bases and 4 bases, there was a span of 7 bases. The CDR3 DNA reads TGTGCCAGCAGAACGGGGAATCAGCCCCAGCATTTT. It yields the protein CASRTGNQPQHF.

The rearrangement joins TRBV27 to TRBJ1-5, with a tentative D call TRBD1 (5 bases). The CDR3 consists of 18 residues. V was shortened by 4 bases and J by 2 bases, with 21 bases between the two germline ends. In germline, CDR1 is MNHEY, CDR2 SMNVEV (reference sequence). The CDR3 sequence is CASSSRQGISWGNQPQHF. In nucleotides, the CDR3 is TGTGCCAGCAGTTCGAGGCAGGGTATCTCCTGGGGCAATCAGCCCCAGCATTTT.

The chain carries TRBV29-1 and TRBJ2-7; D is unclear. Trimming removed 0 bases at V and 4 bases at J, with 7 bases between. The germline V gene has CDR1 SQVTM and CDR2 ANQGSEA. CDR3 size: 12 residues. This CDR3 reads CSVEENRYEQYF. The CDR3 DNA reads TGCAGCGTTGAAGAAAATAGATACGAGCAGTACTTC.

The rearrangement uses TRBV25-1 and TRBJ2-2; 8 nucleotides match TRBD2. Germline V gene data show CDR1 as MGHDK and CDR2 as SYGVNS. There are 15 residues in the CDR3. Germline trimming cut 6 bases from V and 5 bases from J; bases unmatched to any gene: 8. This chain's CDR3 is CASRKAGDWTGELFF. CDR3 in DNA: TGTGCCAGCAGGAAAGCGGGAGACTGGACCGGGGAGCTGTTTTTT.

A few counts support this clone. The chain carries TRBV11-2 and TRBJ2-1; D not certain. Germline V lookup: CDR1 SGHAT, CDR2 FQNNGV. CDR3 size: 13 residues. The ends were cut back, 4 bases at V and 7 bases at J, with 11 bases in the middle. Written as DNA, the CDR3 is TGTGCCAGCAGCTCTCGCTACTCGAATGAGCAGTTCTTC. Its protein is CASSSRYSNEQFF.

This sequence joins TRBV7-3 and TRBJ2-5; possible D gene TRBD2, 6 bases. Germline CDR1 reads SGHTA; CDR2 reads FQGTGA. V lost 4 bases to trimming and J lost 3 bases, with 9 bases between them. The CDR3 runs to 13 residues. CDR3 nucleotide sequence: TGTGCCAGCAGCTCGGGACTCAAAGAGACCCAGTACTTC. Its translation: CASSSGLKETQYF. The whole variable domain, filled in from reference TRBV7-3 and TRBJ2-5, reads GAGVSQTPSNKVTEKGKYVELRCDPISGHTALYWYRQSLGQGPEFLIYFQGTGAADDSGLPNDRFFAVRPEGSVSTLKIQRTERGDSAVYLCASSSGLKETQYFGPGTRLLVL.